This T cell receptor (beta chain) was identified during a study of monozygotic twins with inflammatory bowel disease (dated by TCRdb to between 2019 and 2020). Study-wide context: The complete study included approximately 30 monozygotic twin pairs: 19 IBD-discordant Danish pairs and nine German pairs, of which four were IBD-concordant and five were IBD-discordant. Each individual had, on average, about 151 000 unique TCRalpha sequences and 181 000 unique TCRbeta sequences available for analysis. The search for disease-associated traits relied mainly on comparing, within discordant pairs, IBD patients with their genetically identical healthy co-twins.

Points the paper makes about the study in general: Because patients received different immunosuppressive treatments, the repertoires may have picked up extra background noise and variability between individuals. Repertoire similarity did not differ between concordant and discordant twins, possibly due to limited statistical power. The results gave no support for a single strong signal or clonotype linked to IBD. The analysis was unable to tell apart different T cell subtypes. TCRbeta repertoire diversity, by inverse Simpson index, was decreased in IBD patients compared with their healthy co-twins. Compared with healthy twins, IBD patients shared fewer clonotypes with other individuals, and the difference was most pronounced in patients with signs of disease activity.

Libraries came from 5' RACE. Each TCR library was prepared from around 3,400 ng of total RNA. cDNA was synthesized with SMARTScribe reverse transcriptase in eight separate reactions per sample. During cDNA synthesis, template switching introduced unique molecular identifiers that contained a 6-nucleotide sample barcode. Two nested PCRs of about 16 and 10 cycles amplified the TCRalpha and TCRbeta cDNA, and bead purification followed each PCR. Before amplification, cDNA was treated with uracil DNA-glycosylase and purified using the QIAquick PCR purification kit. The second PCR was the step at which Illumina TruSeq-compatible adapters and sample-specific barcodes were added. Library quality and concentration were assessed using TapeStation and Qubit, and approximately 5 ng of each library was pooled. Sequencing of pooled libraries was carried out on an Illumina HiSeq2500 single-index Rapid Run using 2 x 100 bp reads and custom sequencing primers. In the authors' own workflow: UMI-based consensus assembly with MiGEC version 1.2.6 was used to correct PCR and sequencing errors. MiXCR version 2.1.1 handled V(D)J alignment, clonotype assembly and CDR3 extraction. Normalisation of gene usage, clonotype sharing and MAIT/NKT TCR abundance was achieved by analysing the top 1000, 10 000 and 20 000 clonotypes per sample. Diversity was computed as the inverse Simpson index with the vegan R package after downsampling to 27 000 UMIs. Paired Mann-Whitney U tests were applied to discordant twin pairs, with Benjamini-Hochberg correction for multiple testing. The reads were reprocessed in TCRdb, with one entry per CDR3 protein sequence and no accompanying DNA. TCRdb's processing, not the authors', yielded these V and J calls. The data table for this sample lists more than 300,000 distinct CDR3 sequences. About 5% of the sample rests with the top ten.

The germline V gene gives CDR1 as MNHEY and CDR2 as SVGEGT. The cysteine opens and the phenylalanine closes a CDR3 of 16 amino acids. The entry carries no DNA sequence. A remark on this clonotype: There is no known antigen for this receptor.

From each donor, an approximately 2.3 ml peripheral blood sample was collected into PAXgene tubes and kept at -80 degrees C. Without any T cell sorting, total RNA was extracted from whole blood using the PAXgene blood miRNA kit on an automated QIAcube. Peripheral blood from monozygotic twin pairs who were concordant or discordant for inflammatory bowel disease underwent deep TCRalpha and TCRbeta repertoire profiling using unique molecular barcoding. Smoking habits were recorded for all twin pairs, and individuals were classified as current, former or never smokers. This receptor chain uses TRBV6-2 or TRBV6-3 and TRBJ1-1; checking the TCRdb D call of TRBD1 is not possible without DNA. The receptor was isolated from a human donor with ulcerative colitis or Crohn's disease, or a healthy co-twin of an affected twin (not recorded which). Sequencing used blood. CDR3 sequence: CASSYVAGGANTEAFF.